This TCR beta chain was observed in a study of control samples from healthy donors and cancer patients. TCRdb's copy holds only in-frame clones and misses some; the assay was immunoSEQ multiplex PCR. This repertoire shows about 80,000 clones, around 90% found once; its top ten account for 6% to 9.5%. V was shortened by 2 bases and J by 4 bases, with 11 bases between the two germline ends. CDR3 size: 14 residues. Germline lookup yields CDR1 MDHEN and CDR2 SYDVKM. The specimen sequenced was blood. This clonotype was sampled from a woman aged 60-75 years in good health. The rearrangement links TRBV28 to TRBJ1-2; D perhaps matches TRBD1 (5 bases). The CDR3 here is CASSLELGVYGYTF. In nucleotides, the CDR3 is TGTGCCAGCAGTTTAGAACTGGGGGTCTATGGCTACACCTTC.